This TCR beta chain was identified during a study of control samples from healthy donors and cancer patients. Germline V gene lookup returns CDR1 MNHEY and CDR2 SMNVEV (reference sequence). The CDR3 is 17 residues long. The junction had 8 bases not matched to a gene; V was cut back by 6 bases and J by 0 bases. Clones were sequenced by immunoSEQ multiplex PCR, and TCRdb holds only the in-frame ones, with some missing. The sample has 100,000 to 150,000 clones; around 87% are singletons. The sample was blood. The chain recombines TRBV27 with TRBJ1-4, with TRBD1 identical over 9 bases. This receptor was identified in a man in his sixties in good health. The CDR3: CASRHDRGAATNEKLFF. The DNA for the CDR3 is TGTGCCAGCAGACATGACAGGGGGGCCGCAACTAATGAAAAACTGTTTTTT.